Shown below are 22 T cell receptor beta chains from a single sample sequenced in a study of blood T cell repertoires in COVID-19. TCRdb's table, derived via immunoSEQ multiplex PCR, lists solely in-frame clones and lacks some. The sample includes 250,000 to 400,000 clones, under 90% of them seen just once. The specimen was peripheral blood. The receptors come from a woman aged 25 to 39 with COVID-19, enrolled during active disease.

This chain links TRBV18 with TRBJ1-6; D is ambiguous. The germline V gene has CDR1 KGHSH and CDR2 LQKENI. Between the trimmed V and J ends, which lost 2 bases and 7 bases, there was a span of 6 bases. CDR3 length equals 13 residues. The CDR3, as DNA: TGTGCCAGCTCACCAGGAGCGAATTCACCCCTCCACTTT. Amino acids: CASSPGANSPLHF. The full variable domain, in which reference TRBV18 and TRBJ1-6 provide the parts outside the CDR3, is NAGVMQNPRHLVRRRGQEARLRCSPMKGHSHVYWYRQLPEEGLKFMVYLQKENIIDESGMPKERFSAEFPKEGPSILRIQQVVRGDSAAYFCASSPGANSPLHFGNGTRLTVT.

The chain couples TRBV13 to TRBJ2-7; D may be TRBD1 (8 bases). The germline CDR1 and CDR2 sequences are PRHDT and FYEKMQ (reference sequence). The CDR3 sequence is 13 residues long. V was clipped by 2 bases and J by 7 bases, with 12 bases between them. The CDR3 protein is CASSLQQGGEQYF. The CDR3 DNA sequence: TGTGCCAGCAGCTTACAACAGGGGGGGGAGCAGTACTTC.

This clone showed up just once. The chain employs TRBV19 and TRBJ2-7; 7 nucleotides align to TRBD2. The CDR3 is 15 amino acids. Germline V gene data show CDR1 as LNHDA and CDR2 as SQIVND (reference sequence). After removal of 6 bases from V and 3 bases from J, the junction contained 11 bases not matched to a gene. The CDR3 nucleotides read TGTGCCAGTAGCCCAGGGACGGGGGGAATCTACGAGCAGTACTTC. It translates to CASSPGTGGIYEQYF.

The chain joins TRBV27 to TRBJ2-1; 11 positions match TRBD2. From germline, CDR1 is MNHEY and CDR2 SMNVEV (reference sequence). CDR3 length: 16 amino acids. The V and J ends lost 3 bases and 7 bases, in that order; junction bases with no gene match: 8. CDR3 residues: CASSFGALAGENEQFF. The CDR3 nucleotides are TGTGCCAGCAGTTTTGGTGCACTAGCGGGGGAGAATGAGCAGTTCTTC.

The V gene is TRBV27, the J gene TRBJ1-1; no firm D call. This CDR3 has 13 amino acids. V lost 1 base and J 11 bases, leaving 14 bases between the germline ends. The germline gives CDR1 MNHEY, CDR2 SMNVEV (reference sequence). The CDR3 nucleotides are TGTGCCAGCAGTTTATATCCGAGCCTCGGGGCTTTCTTT. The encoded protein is CASSLYPSLGAFF.

The CDR3 DNA is TGTGCCAGCAGCACCGCGGGACTAGCCTACGAGCAGTACTTC. Its protein is CASSTAGLAYEQYF. This chain connects TRBV21-1 to TRBJ2-7; TRBD2 is taken as the D call from the table, unchecked against the DNA. TRBV21-1 is classified as a pseudogene. The CDR3 is 14 amino acids.

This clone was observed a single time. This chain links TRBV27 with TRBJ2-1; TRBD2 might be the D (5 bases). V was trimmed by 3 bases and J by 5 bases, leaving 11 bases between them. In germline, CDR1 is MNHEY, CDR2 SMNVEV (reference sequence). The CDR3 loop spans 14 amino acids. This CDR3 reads CASSLAGSDNEQFF. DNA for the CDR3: TGTGCCAGCAGTTTGGCGGGTAGCGACAATGAGCAGTTCTTC.

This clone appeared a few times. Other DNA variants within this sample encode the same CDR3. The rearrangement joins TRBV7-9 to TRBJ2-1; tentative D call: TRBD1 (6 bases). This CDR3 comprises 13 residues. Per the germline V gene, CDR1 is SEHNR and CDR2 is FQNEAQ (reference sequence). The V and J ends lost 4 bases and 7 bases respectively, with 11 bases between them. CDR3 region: CASSSQQGNEQFF. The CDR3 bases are TGTGCCAGCAGCTCCCAACAGGGAAATGAGCAGTTCTTC.

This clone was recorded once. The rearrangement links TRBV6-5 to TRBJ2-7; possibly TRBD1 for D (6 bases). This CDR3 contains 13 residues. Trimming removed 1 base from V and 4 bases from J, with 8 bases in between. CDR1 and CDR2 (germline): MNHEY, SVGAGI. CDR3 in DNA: TGTGCCAGCAGTTACTATCAGGGGTACGAGCAGTACTTC. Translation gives CASSYYQGYEQYF.

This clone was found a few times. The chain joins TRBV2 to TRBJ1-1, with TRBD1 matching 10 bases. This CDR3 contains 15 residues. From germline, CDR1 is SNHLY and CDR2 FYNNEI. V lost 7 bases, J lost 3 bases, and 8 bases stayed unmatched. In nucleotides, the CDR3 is TGTGCCAGCAAGGGACAGGGGTTGTGGGACACTGAAGCTTTCTTT. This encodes CASKGQGLWDTEAFF. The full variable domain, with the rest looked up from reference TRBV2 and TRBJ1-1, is EPEVTQTPSHQVTQMGQEVILRCVPISNHLYFYWYRQILGQKVEFLVSFYNNEISEKSEIFDDQFSVERPDGSNFTLKIRSTKLEDSAMYFCASKGQGLWDTEAFFGQGTRLTVV.

The CDR3 reads CASSLARSTYEQYF. The CDR3 DNA reads as TGTGCCAGCAGCTTGGCCAGGTCTACCTACGAGCAGTACTTC. The genes are TRBV5-5 and TRBJ2-7; D ambiguous. The CDR3 extends over 14 amino acids. V dropped 0 bases and J dropped 2 bases, with 9 bases sitting between them. CDR1 and CDR2 (germline): SGHKS, YYEKEE (reference sequence).

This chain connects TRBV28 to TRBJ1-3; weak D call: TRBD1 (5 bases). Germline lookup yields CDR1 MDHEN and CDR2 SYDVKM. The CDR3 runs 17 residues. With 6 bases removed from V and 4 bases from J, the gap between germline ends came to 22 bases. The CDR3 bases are TGTGCCAGCAGAAGAACCGGGACTACTGCCGCAGGAAACACCATATATTTT. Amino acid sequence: CASRRTGTTAAGNTIYF.

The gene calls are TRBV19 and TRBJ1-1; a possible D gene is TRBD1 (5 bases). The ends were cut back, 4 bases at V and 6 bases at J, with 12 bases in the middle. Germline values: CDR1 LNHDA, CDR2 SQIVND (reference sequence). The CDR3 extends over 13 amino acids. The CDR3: CASSSQGKAEAFF. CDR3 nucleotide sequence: TGTGCCAGTAGTAGCCAGGGTAAGGCTGAAGCTTTCTTT.

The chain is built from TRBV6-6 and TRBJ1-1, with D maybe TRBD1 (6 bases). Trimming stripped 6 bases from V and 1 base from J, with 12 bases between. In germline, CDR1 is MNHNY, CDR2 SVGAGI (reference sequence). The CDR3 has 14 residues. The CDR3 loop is CASSRQGGNTEAFF. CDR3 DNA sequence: TGTGCCAGCAGCCGTCAAGGGGGGAACACTGAAGCTTTCTTT.

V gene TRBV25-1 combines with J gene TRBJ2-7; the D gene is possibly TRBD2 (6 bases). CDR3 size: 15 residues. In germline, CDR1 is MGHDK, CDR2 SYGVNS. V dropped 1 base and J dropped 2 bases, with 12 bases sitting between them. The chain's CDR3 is CASSEWAGGTYEQYF. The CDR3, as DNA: TGTGCCAGCAGTGAATGGGCAGGCGGGACCTACGAGCAGTACTTC.

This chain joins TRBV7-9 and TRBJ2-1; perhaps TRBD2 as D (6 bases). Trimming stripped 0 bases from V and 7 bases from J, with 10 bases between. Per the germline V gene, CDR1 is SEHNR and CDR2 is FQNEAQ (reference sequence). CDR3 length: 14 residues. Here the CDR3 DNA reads TGTGCCAGCAGCTTAGCCGGGAGTGATAATGAGCAGTTCTTC. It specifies CASSLAGSDNEQFF.

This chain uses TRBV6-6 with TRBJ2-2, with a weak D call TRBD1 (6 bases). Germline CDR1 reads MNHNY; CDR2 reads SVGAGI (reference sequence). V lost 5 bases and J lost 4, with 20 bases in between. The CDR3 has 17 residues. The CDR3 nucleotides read TGTGCCAGCAGTCGACCCCCTACAGGGAGAAGCACCGGGGAGCTGTTTTTT. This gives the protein CASSRPPTGRSTGELFF.

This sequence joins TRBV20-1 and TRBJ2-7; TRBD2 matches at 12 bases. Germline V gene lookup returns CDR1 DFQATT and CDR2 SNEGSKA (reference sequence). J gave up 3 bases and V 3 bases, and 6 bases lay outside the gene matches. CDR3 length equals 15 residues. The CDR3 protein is CSASPWTSGDYEQYF. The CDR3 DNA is TGCAGTGCTAGTCCCTGGACTAGCGGGGACTACGAGCAGTACTTC.

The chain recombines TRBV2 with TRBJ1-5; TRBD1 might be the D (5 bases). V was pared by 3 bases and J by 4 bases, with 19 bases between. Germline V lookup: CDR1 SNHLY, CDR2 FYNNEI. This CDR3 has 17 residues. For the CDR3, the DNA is TGTGCCAGCAGTGATGGGACTTTGGGACCGATGAATCAGCCCCAGCATTTT. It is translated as CASSDGTLGPMNQPQHF.

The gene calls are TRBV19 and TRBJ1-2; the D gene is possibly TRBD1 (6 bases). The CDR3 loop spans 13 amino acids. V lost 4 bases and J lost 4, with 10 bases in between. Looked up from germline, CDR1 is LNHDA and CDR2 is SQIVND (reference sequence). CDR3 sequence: CASSTGQFYGYTF. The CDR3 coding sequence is TGTGCCAGTAGTACCGGACAGTTCTATGGCTACACCTTC.

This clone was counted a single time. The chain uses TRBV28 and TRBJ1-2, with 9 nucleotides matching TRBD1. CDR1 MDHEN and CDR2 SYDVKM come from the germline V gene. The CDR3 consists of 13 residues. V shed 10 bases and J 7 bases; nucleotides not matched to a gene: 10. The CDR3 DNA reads TGTGCCATCTTATCCCGGGACAGGGCTGGCTACACCTTC. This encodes CAILSRDRAGYTF.

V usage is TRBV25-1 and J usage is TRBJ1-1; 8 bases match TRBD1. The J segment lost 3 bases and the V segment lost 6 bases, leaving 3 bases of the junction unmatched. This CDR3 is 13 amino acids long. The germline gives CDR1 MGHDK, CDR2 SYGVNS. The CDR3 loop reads CASSRGLDTEAFF. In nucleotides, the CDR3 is TGTGCCAGCAGCAGGGGGCTCGACACTGAAGCTTTCTTT.